The T cell receptor (beta chain) described here comes from a study of blood T cell repertoires in COVID-19. Study information: Sites across the United States, Italy and Spain contributed samples from acute and convalescent COVID-19. The analysed material was cDNA or gDNA that came from T cells, B-cell-depleted T cells, or PBMCs.

After removal of 5 bases from V and 4 bases from J, the junction contained 10 bases not matched to a gene. The CDR3 extends over 16 amino acids. Germline lookup yields CDR1 SEHNR and CDR2 FQNEAQ (reference sequence). As handled by the study authors: It was from reference gene primer amplification that nucleated cell counts were estimated. The table came from immunoSEQ multiplex PCR; TCRdb's copy has only in-frame clones and leaves some out. The DNA gave D and trimming, while V, J and clone size come from that table. The repertoire consists of about 310,000 clones, with over 75% occurring once and the leading ten covering 1%.

The TCR was taken from a man aged 45 to 65 with active or convalescent COVID-19. The J gene is TRBJ2-2, the V gene TRBV7-9; 7 nucleotides line up with TRBD1. Material: peripheral blood. CDR3 sequence: CASSPLGGRVTGELFF. CDR3 coding DNA: TGTGCCAGCAGCCCACTAGGGGGCAGGGTCACCGGGGAGCTGTTTTTT.